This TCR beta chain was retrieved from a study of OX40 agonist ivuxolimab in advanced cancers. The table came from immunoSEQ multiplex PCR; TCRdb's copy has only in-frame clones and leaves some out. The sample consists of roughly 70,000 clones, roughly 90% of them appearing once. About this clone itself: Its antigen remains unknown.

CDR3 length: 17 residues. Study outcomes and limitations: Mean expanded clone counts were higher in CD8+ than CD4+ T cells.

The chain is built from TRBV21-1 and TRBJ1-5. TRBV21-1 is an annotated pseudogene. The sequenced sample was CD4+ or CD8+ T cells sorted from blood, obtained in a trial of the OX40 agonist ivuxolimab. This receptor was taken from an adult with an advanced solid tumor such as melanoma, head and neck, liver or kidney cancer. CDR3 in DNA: TGTGCCAGCAGCAAAGTGGGGGGGACAGTCCTCAATCAGCCCCAGCATTTT. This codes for CASSKVGGTVLNQPQHF.